These 9 T cell receptor beta chains were all obtained from the same sample, sequenced in a study of response to subunit inactivated influenza vaccine. TCRdb re-analysed the RT-PCR reads in MiXCR, keeping a single row per CDR3 protein. Among 500,000 to 750,000 distinct CDR3 sequences listed, 12% to 15% were seen once. Here the sequenced sample was PBMCs from blood, taken 11 to 12 days after vaccination. The receptors stem from a man aged 50-59 years who received an inactivated influenza vaccine.

This clonotype was counted at least ten times. The rearrangement links TRBV5-1 to TRBJ2-7; 8 bases align to TRBD1. The CDR3 is made up of 14 amino acids. Trimming removed 0 bases from V and 6 bases from J; junction bases left unmatched: 5. The germline CDR1 and CDR2 sequences are SGHRS and YFSETQ. CDR3 DNA: TGCGCCAGCAGCTTGGCGCAGGGGGCGCGCGAGCAGTACTTC. This sequence encodes CASSLAQGAREQYF.

The V call is TRBV20-1, the J call TRBJ2-3; D possibly uses TRBD1 or TRBD2 (5 bases each). Trimming left V 4 bases short and J 1 base short, with 12 bases between. The CDR3 covers 14 residues. Germline CDR1 reads DFQATT; CDR2 reads SNEGSKA (reference sequence). The DNA of the CDR3 is TGCAGTGCTAAGGATGGGGGAGGCACAGATACGCAGTATTTT. Translating gives CSAKDGGGTDTQYF.

This clonotype was seen many times. This rearrangement joins TRBV7-9 to TRBJ1-4, with TRBD1 matching over 8 bases. J was trimmed by 6 bases and V by 6 bases; bases with no gene match: 3. Germline CDR1 is SEHNR and CDR2 is FQNEAQ (reference sequence). The CDR3 consists of 13 residues. This CDR3 is CASRGQGDEKLFF. CDR3 coding DNA: TGTGCCAGCAGAGGACAGGGTGATGAAAAACTGTTTTTT.

This sequence joins TRBV11-2 and TRBJ2-7; no firm D call. Germline loops: CDR1 SGHAT, CDR2 FQNNGV. V shed 1 base and J shed 1 base, with 8 bases lying between them. The CDR3 runs to 14 residues. The CDR3 coding sequence is TGTGCCAGCAGCTTAGGTCTGAATTCCTACGAGCAGTACTTC. Amino acid sequence: CASSLGLNSYEQYF.

This clonotype was seen repeatedly, ten times or more. V usage is TRBV7-8 and J usage is TRBJ2-5, with 8 bases matching TRBD1. Germline CDR1 SGHVS, CDR2 FQNEAQ. This CDR3 comprises 15 residues. J was trimmed by 7 bases and V by 4 bases; bases with no gene match: 11. CDR3 in amino acids: CASSSILQGGATQYF. The DNA of the CDR3 is TGTGCCAGCAGCTCTATACTACAGGGGGGTGCGACCCAGTACTTC.

In the case of this clonotype: One junction end disagrees with the germline gene, perhaps due to a read error. The chain recombines TRBV9 with TRBJ2-2; possibly TRBD2 for D (5 bases). This CDR3 spans 14 amino acids. Per the germline V gene, CDR1 is SGDLS and CDR2 is YYNGEE. The CDR3 is CASCVADFPTELFF. DNA for the CDR3: TGTGCCAGCTGCGTCGCGGACTTTCCAACGGAGCTGTTTTTT. Variable domain in full (rest from reference TRBV9 and TRBJ2-2): DSGVTQTPKHLITATGQRVTLRCSPRSGDLSVYWYQQSLDQGLQFLIQYYNGEERAKGNILERFSAQQFPDLHSELNLSSLELGDSALYFCASCVADFPTELFFGEGSRLTVL.

This clonotype was recorded a few times. The DNA for the CDR3 is TGCGCCAGCAGCCAGAATGCCGGGACGGGCAGCAATCAGCCCCAGCATTTT. Its protein product is CASSQNAGTGSNQPQHF. The rearrangement links TRBV4-3 to TRBJ1-5, with D possibly matching TRBD1 (5 bases). V was trimmed by 3 bases and J by 1 base, leaving 16 bases between them. CDR1 is LGHNA, CDR2 YSLEER, per germline. The CDR3 extends over 17 amino acids.

The chain combines TRBV10-2 with TRBJ2-2; 9 bases align to TRBD1. The CDR3 totals 15 residues. The V segment lost 2 bases and the J segment 4 bases; nucleotides outside the gene matches: 2. Germline CDR1 reads WSHSY; CDR2 reads SAAADI. Here the CDR3 DNA reads TGCGCCAGCAGTGAGACAGGGGGCAGCACCGGGGAGCTGTTTTTT. Translating it yields CASSETGGSTGELFF.

The gene calls are TRBV3-1 and TRBJ1-1; maybe TRBD1 (6 bases). CDR3 length: 14 residues. V lost 0 bases to trimming and J lost 4 bases, with 9 bases between them. CDR1 is LGHDT and CDR2 is YNNKEL in the germline V gene (reference sequence). CDR3 DNA: TGTGCCAGCAGCCAAGATCAAGGGGGCACTGAAGCTTTCTTT. It yields the protein CASSQDQGGTEAFF.